This TCR beta chain was found in a study of cytomegalovirus exposure and HLA in healthy donors. Looking at the study overall: The Caucasian-associated ancestry cluster contained 81% of the 300 to 450 genotyped donors.

Findings and limits, study-wide: According to a later analysis, donors in an Asian-associated ancestry cluster reportedly had fewer N-insertions than the approximately 720-donor mean.

For this clone: No antigen is known for it.

In the PCR, 60 Vbeta and 13 Jbeta primers were used. Original data processing: Later work found 74 million or so unique TCR beta chains, with approximately 12 million shared. Using immunoSEQ multiplex PCR, the repertoire was profiled, and TCRdb retains in-frame clones only, with some absent. That table is the source of V, J and clone size, and D and trimming were worked out from the DNA. The table includes about 70,000 clones, about 70% detected once. The CDR3 spans 14 residues. CDR1 is SGDLS, CDR2 YYNGEE, per germline. The donors, nominally healthy at sampling, likely had unrecorded immune exposures.

Sequencing was done on a sample of PBMCs. This TCR derives from a woman in her thirties in good health and CMV-seronegative. This rearrangement joins TRBV9 to TRBJ2-5, with D possibly being TRBD1 (6 bases). The J call may be faulty, since TRBJ2-7 better matches the DNA end. CDR3 sequence (DNA): TGTGCCAGCAGCGCAAAAACAGGGACCTACGAGCAGTACTTC. Translating gives CASSAKTGTYEQYF.